This T cell receptor (beta chain) was observed in a study of Ad26.COV2.S vaccination and SARS-CoV-2 variants. Study as a whole: Donor allocation was to the COV1001 Ad26.COV2.S trial arm.

Trimming pared 3 bases from V and 5 bases from J, leaving 17 bases between. Germline CDR1 reads LNHDA; CDR2 reads SQIVND (reference sequence). The CDR3 runs 16 residues. Sample treatment: 19 received Ad26.COV2.S at low or high dose, single or two shots; a few received placebo; per-sample allocation not given. The samples were gathered on day 63 after the first injection of vaccine or placebo. An Ad26 vector that expressed Wuhan-strain SARS-CoV-2 spike constituted the vaccine. This table comes from immunoSEQ multiplex PCR, and its TCRdb copy is limited to in-frame clones, with some not included. This table has about 350,000 clones, around 87% appearing once. Points from the study as a whole: Comparable non-spike TCR breadth was observed in vaccine and placebo recipients. An underestimation of total T cell responses may have resulted from the TCR breadth and depth analyses.

In regard to this clone: What it binds is not known.

The sequenced sample was peripheral blood, obtained in a trial of Ad26.COV2.S vaccine versus placebo. The chain joins TRBV19 to TRBJ1-5; possibly TRBD1 for D (6 bases). The receptor's source is a person between 18 and 60 years old who received the Ad26.COV2.S COVID-19 vaccine or a placebo. CDR3 sequence: CASSIWGLGSYQPQHF. In DNA form, the CDR3 reads TGTGCCAGTAGTATTTGGGGGCTTGGGTCGTATCAGCCCCAGCATTTT.